This T cell receptor beta chain was sequenced in a study of T-cell memory formation after mild COVID-19. Study results and caveats: A second wave expanding day 15 to 37 was CD4+-biased; contracting clones were balanced.

About this clonotype itself: The antigen is undetermined.

One entry per CDR3 protein, called by TCRdb with MiXCR from the 5' RACE reads. The profile shows about 190,000 distinct CDR3 sequences, roughly 30% of them singletons. This CDR3 has 11 residues. Germline V gives CDR1 MDHEN, CDR2 SYDVKM. V was shortened by 1 base and J by 7 bases, with 5 bases between the two germline ends. The receptor was derived from an adult woman who had mild COVID-19 (a few samples of this study predate the infection). Cell type and time point are not known. The J gene is TRBJ2-7, the V gene TRBV28; D remains ambiguous. The sequenced sample consisted of PBMCs or a T cell subset sorted from them (not recorded which). The CDR3 region is CASSLSREQYF. CDR3 DNA: TGTGCCAGCAGTTTATCGCGGGAGCAGTACTTC.